The 7 T cell receptor beta chains below were found in one sample sequenced in a study of tumor and adjacent non-tumor tissue in lung cancer. No cell sorting was done before RNA was extracted from the tissue. More than 3 cm separated this lung sample from the edge of the tumor. The library came from three nested PCR rounds adapted from ARM-PCR protocols. TCRdb recomputed calls from the multiplex PCR reads with MiXCR, one row per CDR3 protein. Altogether approximately 90,000 distinct CDR3 sequences are present, more than 75% being singletons, with the ten largest covering around a fifth. The sequenced material came from distant non-tumor lung tissue. The receptors come from a woman aged 45 to 65 with non-small cell lung cancer.

Comments on this clonotype: One junction end does not reproduce the germline sequence, and a read error may be involved. The chain couples TRBV6-5 to TRBJ2-7; D is uncertain. The CDR3 has 14 residues. Germline-derived CDR1 and CDR2 are MNHEY and SVGAGI. The CDR3 DNA is TGTGCCAGCAATTACCCCCGGAAAGCCTACGAGCAGTACTTC. It codes for CASNYPRKAYEQYF.

The rearrangement links TRBV12-3 or TRBV12-4 to TRBJ2-2, with 7 bases fitting TRBD1. This CDR3 is 13 amino acids long. J gave up 8 bases and V 7 bases, and 7 bases lay outside the gene matches. The CDR3 here is CASKRQGTGELFF. In DNA form, the CDR3 reads TGTGCCAGCAAGCGACAGGGTACAGGGGAGCTGTTTTTT.

The rearrangement joins TRBV10-1 to TRBJ2-2; D unclear. Trimming took off 4 bases at V and 1 base at J, with 7 bases between the two ends. In germline, CDR1 is WNHNN, CDR2 SYGVQD (reference sequence). The CDR3 sequence is 14 residues long. The CDR3 spells CASSGGKNTGELFF. CDR3 sequence (DNA): TGCGCCAGCAGTGGTGGCAAGAACACCGGGGAGCTGTTTTTT.

This clonotype was seen more than once but under ten times. Just one base apart from a much larger clone, this may be a read error. The chain employs TRBV5-1 and TRBJ2-1; unclear D gene. This CDR3 has 13 amino acids. The V gene lost 0 bases and the J gene lost 9 bases, with 10 bases spanning the gap. Germline CDR1 reads SGHRS; CDR2 reads YFSETQ. The CDR3 nucleotides read TGCGCCAGCAGCTTGGAGGGTCTGACTGAGCAGTTCTTC. Protein: CASSLEGLTEQFF.

This clonotype was seen ten or more times. The J gene is TRBJ1-3, the V gene TRBV12-3 or TRBV12-4; D is perhaps TRBD1 (6 bases). The CDR3 extends over 15 amino acids. Trimming took 8 bases from V and 0 from J, leaving 14 bases between them. The CDR3 here is CASCRGSYSGNTIYF. The DNA of the CDR3 is TGTGCCAGCTGCAGGGGCTCGTACTCTGGAAACACCATATATTTT.

This clonotype has only a few counts. The germline gene is not matched at one end of the junction; a read error may be the cause. The rearrangement links TRBV24-1 to TRBJ1-5; D call uncertain. Germline assignment: CDR1 KGHDR and CDR2 SFDVKD. The CDR3 is 12 residues long. CDR3: CVTSTGNQPLHF. The CDR3 DNA reads as TGTGTCACCAGTACCGGCAATCAGCCCCTGCATTTT.

Concerning this clonotype itself: No conserved phenylalanine or tryptophan is present at the end of the CDR3, so a read error is the likely explanation. V and J are TRBV20-1 and TRBJ2-7; 7 nucleotides align to TRBD1. There are 14 residues in the CDR3. The V gene end was trimmed by 7 bases and the J gene end by 4 bases; junction bases not matched to a gene: 13. Germline V gene lookup returns CDR1 DFQATT and CDR2 SNEGSKA (reference sequence). CDR3 region: CSGATGSGGYEQYI. The CDR3 DNA reads TGCAGTGGGGCGACAGGGTCAGGGGGTTACGAGCAGTACATC.